One sample yielded the 18 T cell receptor beta chains listed below, sequenced in a study of shared clonotypes between healthy human individuals (dated by TCRdb to about 2020). The library was generated by the immunoSEQ multiplex PCR assay. In its TCRdb copy, this immuneACCESS table keeps in-frame sequences only and misses some clones. Where compared with another copy, unresolved V genes explain less than half of these, and the others have no known cause. This sample is represented by roughly 2,300,000 clones; just under 95% of them were singletons. 0.37% of the sample rests with the top ten. The source material was naive CD4+ T cells from PBMCs. This sample's cell subset or site label indicates: CD45RA+ positively selected. These receptors came from a man younger than 35 in good health. Some clones in this sample may be carry-over from other donors' samples.

The CDR3 DNA reads as TGTGCCAGCAGCTTAGTGACGGGACAGGGCCCCGGGGAGCTGTTTTTT. It specifies CASSLVTGQGPGELFF. The chain carries TRBV11-3 and TRBJ2-2; 9 nucleotides match TRBD1. The CDR3 totals 16 residues. Germline V lookup: CDR1 SGHNT, CDR2 YENEEA. The J segment lost 6 bases and the V segment lost 1 base, leaving 6 bases of the junction unmatched.

This rearrangement joins TRBV28 to TRBJ1-5; D possibly corresponds to TRBD1 (6 bases). V lost 5 bases and J 0 bases, leaving 17 bases between the germline ends. Germline V gene data show CDR1 as MDHEN and CDR2 as SYDVKM. This CDR3 contains 17 residues. The CDR3 coding sequence is TGTGCCAGCAGTGCACACGGACAGAAGTATAGCAATCAGCCCCAGCATTTT. It translates to CASSAHGQKYSNQPQHF.

J is TRBJ2-7 and V is TRBV11-3; no clear D. The V end was cut by 5 bases, the J end by 0 bases, with 11 bases between. Germline CDR1 and CDR2: SGHNT and YENEEA. The CDR3 has 14 amino acids. In DNA, the CDR3 is TGTGCCAGCAGCCCTGATGGGGACTCCTACGAGCAGTACTTC. This codes for CASSPDGDSYEQYF.

The chain employs TRBV30 and TRBJ2-5; 7 nucleotides line up with TRBD2. Trimming took 3 bases from V and 4 from J; bases not matched to a gene: 11. This CDR3 comprises 15 residues. Germline CDR1 reads GTSNPN; CDR2 reads SVGIG (reference sequence). This CDR3 is CAWRALGRGRETQYF. The DNA of the CDR3 is TGTGCCTGGAGGGCCCTGGGGAGGGGCCGAGAGACCCAGTACTTC.

Here the CDR3 DNA reads TGTGCCAGCACCCTTGGGGGGACAGTCCTACACGAGCAGTACTTC. This gives the protein CASTLGGTVLHEQYF. The rearrangement joins TRBV2 to TRBJ2-7; the D gene is possibly TRBD1 (7 bases). This CDR3 region has 15 residues. CDR1 is SNHLY and CDR2 is FYNNEI in the germline V gene. V gave up 7 bases and J gave up 5 bases, with 21 bases separating them.

J is TRBJ2-1 and V is TRBV12-5, with 7 nucleotides matching TRBD2. The CDR3 has 15 amino acids. CDR1 and CDR2 (germline): LGHNT, FRNRAP. Germline trimming cut 1 base from V and 6 bases from J; bases unmatched to any gene: 6. The CDR3 sequence: CASGLGLREGNEQFF. For the CDR3, the DNA is TGTGCTAGTGGTTTGGGACTGAGGGAGGGCAATGAGCAGTTCTTC. Full variable domain (rest looked up from reference TRBV12-5 and TRBJ2-1): DARVTQTPRHKVTEMGQEVTMRCQPILGHNTVFWYRQTMMQGLELLAYFRNRAPLDDSGMPKDRFSAEMPDATLATLKIQPSEPRDSAVYFCASGLGLREGNEQFFGPGTRLTVL.

This chain joins TRBV6-1 and TRBJ1-5, with D perhaps matching TRBD1 (6 bases). V dropped 4 bases and J dropped 4 bases, with 14 bases sitting between them. In germline, CDR1 is MNHNS, CDR2 SASEGT. The CDR3 runs to 15 residues. DNA of the CDR3: TGTGCCAGCAGTGGGGGGGGGCGAGGTAATCAGCCCCAGCATTTT. Amino acids: CASSGGGRGNQPQHF.

J is TRBJ2-7 and V is TRBV14, with D unresolved. Germline lookup yields CDR1 SGHDN and CDR2 FVKESK. This CDR3 is built from 13 residues. Trimming removed 4 bases at V and 3 bases at J, with 10 bases between. This chain's CDR3 is CASSRALLYEQYF. The CDR3 region has the DNA TGTGCCAGCAGCCGGGCCTTACTCTACGAGCAGTACTTC.

The chain uses TRBV5-1 and TRBJ2-6; D is possibly TRBD1 or TRBD2 (5 bases each). This CDR3 contains 15 residues. Germline assignment: CDR1 SGHRS and CDR2 YFSETQ. V lost 5 bases to trimming and J lost 4 bases, with 13 bases between them. Written as DNA, the CDR3 is TGCGCCAGCAGAGGGACCCCTCAGGGGGCCAACGTCCTGACTTTC. Translation: CASRGTPQGANVLTF.

V is TRBV6-1 and J is TRBJ2-5; 7 bases map to TRBD1. V lost 2 bases, J lost 2 bases, and 5 bases stayed unmatched. The V gene's germline CDR1 is MNHNS and CDR2 SASEGT. The CDR3 spans 15 residues. The CDR3 region is CASSETRDRQETQYF. CDR3 DNA sequence: TGTGCCAGCAGTGAAACCCGGGACAGACAAGAGACCCAGTACTTC.

The chain combines TRBV9 with TRBJ2-5, with D possibly matching TRBD2 (6 bases). The CDR3 extends over 14 amino acids. Per germline, CDR1 SGDLS and CDR2 YYNGEE. Trimming removed 4 bases from V and 4 bases from J, with 14 bases in between. CDR3 residues: CASSLGLTAETQYF. The DNA of the CDR3 is TGTGCCAGCAGCCTCGGACTAACCGCAGAGACCCAGTACTTC.

V gene TRBV25-1 combines with J gene TRBJ2-3; TRBD1 aligns across 9 bases. The CDR3 consists of 15 residues. Germline trimming cut 5 bases from V and 4 bases from J; bases unmatched to any gene: 7. In germline, CDR1 is MGHDK, CDR2 SYGVNS. CDR3 bases: TGTGCCAGCAGTCACCGGGACAGGGTTCCAGATACGCAGTATTTT. Translation gives CASSHRDRVPDTQYF.

The chain recombines TRBV6-5 with TRBJ1-5; maybe TRBD1 (6 bases). Germline V CDR1 and CDR2: MNHEY, SVGAGI. The V end lost 5 bases, the J end lost 0 bases, and 11 bases lay between the germline ends. CDR3 length: 15 residues. CDR3 in amino acids: CASSPQGTSNQPQHF. The CDR3, as DNA: TGTGCCAGCAGTCCCCAGGGGACTAGCAATCAGCCCCAGCATTTT.

This chain uses TRBV5-4 with TRBJ2-4, with a weak D call TRBD2 (6 bases). This CDR3 has 15 amino acids. CDR1 and CDR2 from the germline V gene are SGHNT and YYREEE (reference sequence). Trimming stripped 2 bases from V and 3 bases from J, with 12 bases between. The CDR3: CASSLNRRGKNIQYF. The CDR3 DNA sequence: TGTGCCAGCAGCTTAAACAGGAGGGGCAAAAACATTCAGTACTTC. Together with reference TRBV5-4 and TRBJ2-4, the CDR3 gives the full variable domain: ETGVTQSPTHLIKTRGQQVTLRCSSQSGHNTVSWYQQALGQGPQFIFQYYREEENGRGNFPPRFSGLQFPNYSSELNVNALELDDSALYLCASSLNRRGKNIQYFGAGTRLSVL.

The chain carries TRBV6-6 and TRBJ2-1; D is uncertain. Germline values: CDR1 MNHNY, CDR2 SVGAGI (reference sequence). The V end lost 2 bases, the J end lost 5 bases, and 7 bases lay between the germline ends. The CDR3 has 13 residues. The DNA for the CDR3 is TGTGCCAGCAGTTACGGCAGAAACAATGAGCAGTTCTTC. Protein sequence: CASSYGRNNEQFF.

The chain combines TRBV28 with TRBJ2-6, with D unresolved. The germline V gene encodes CDR1 MDHEN and CDR2 SYDVKM. V lost 4 bases, J lost 0 bases, and 13 bases lay in between. This CDR3 has 17 residues. CDR3 nucleotides: TGTGCCAGCAGTTCCTCGACCCCCCTCTCTGGGGCCAACGTCCTGACTTTC. This translates into CASSSSTPLSGANVLTF.

V usage is TRBV28 and J usage is TRBJ1-5; D possibly corresponds to TRBD1 (5 bases). CDR1 and CDR2 from the germline V gene are MDHEN and SYDVKM. The V and J ends lost 6 bases and 7 bases respectively, with 16 bases between them. The CDR3 covers 14 residues. The DNA of the CDR3 is TGTGCCAGCAGGGACAATGGGGGGAACCAGCCCCAGCATTTT. Amino acids: CASRDNGGNQPQHF. Full variable domain (remainder filled in from reference TRBV28 and TRBJ1-5): DVKVTQSSRYLVKRTGEKVFLECVQDMDHENMFWYRQDPGLGLRLIYFSYDVKMKEKGDIPEGYSVSREKKERFSLILESASTNQTSMYLCASRDNGGNQPQHFGDGTRLSIL.

The chain recombines TRBV7-2 with TRBJ1-2; D call uncertain. Germline assignment: CDR1 SGHTA and CDR2 FQGNSA. Deletions cut 1 base from V and 7 bases from J, with 10 bases between. This CDR3 has 13 amino acids. The CDR3 loop is CASSLGPAGGYTF. CDR3 nucleotide sequence: TGTGCCAGCAGCTTAGGGCCCGCCGGTGGCTACACCTTC.